These T cell receptor beta chains were read from a single sample in a study of shared T cell receptors in the human thymus. The repertoire was sequenced with immunoSEQ multiplex PCR; TCRdb's copy has only in-frame clones and lacks some. Here the sample spans more than 550,000 clones, about 87% being singletons. The same data also went into a second study, on human thymus T cells.

Sequenced input: thymocytes. The source is a boy under two years old with a congenital heart defect. Both conserved end residues are part of each CDR3. Fields, in order: V gene, clone size, J gene, CDR3 length, D gene, CDR3 protein, CDR3 DNA. The D gene is left open where the match is weak. Expanded clones are given a class, and other clones once, few, many or no size at all.

TRBV2,.,TRBJ1-2,12,.,CAALDGGDGYTF,TGTGCGGCGCTGGATGGGGGCGATGGCTACACCTTC
TRBV1,.,TRBJ2-3,16,.,CTSSQERRGNTDTQYF,TGCACCAGCAGCCAAGAACGGAGGGGAAACACAGATACGCAGTATTTT
TRBV7-6,.,TRBJ2-7,15,.,CASSPLEGQAYEQYF,TGTGCCAGCAGCCCCCTGGAGGGGCAGGCCTACGAGCAGTACTTC
TRBV7-2,.,TRBJ1-1,11,.,CASSHSPEAFF,TGTGCCAGCAGCCACAGCCCCGAAGCTTTCTTT
TRBV4-2,few,TRBJ1-3,11,.,CASSQGDTIYF,TGTGCCAGCAGCCAAGGAGACACCATATATTTT
TRBV27,once,TRBJ2-1,14,.,CASSFQGTYNEQFF,TGTGCCAGCAGTTTCCAGGGGACCTACAATGAGCAGTTCTTC
TRBV28,once,TRBJ1-1,15,.,CASSLGSPMNTEAFF,TGTGCCAGCAGTTTGGGCAGTCCAATGAACACTGAAGCTTTCTTT
TRBV4-3,.,TRBJ1-4,16,TRBD1,CASNADRGEINEKLFF,TGCGCCAGCAACGCGGACAGGGGCGAAATTAATGAAAAACTGTTTTTT
TRBV6-1,.,TRBJ1-2,15,TRBD1,CASSLDRAPNYGYTF,TGTGCCAGCAGTTTGGACAGGGCTCCTAACTATGGCTACACCTTC
TRBV9,.,TRBJ1-1,14,.,CASSVAGVNTEAFF,TGTGCCAGCAGCGTAGCAGGGGTGAACACTGAAGCTTTCTTT
TRBV28,.,TRBJ2-4,15,.,CASSTTGDTKNIQYF,TGTGCCAGCTCAACTACCGGGGATACCAAAAACATTCAGTACTTC
TRBV7-2,.,TRBJ1-1,13,.,CASSFLRGPEAFF,TGTGCCAGCAGCTTTTTGCGGGGCCCTGAAGCTTTCTTT
TRBV19,few,TRBJ1-3,15,.,CASSRGLSSGNTIYF,TGTGCCAGTAGTAGAGGACTCAGCTCTGGAAACACCATATATTTT
TRBV28,.,TRBJ1-1,12,.,CASSEANTEAFF,TGTGCCAGCAGCGAAGCGAACACTGAAGCTTTCTTT
TRBV13,.,TRBJ2-5,13,.,CASSLTFGETQYF,TGTGCCAGCAGCTTAACTTTCGGGGAGACCCAGTACTTC
TRBV6-6,.,TRBJ1-5,14,.,CASTPSGLDQPQHF,TGTGCCAGCACCCCATCGGGGTTGGATCAGCCCCAGCATTTT
TRBV18,.,TRBJ2-1,15,TRBD2,CASSHGGSGSNEQFF,TGTGCCAGCTCACATGGCGGGAGCGGGTCCAATGAGCAGTTCTTC
TRBV28,.,TRBJ1-1,16,.,CASSLGTGWVHTEAFF,TGTGCCAGCAGTTTGGGAACAGGGTGGGTTCACACTGAAGCTTTCTTT
TRBV6-1,once,TRBJ2-4,17,TRBD2,CASSEQTSSRSKNIQYF,TGTGCCAGCAGTGAGCAGACTAGCAGTAGGTCCAAAAACATTCAGTACTTC
TRBV30,.,TRBJ2-5,18,TRBD2,CAWALWKREARYQETQYF,TGTGCCTGGGCCCTGTGGAAGCGGGAGGCCCGGTACCAAGAGACCCAGTACTTC
TRBV19,.,TRBJ2-5,16,.,CASSPHLPDKQETQYF,TGTGCCAGTAGTCCGCACCTACCGGACAAACAAGAGACCCAGTACTTC
TRBV5-1,.,TRBJ2-2,15,TRBD1,CASSLTIQGSGELFF,TGCGCCAGCAGCTTAACAATACAGGGGTCCGGGGAGCTGTTTTTT
TRBV10-3,.,TRBJ1-2,12,.,CAISAGGQGYTF,TGTGCCATCAGTGCGGGGGGGCAAGGCTACACCTTC
TRBV30,.,TRBJ2-3,13,.,CASDWASTDTQYF,TGTGCCTCGGACTGGGCTAGCACAGATACGCAGTATTTT
TRBV7-8,few,TRBJ2-7,14,TRBD1,CASSWGQGFGEQYF,TGTGCCAGCAGCTGGGGACAGGGGTTCGGCGAGCAGTACTTC
TRBV7-9,few,TRBJ2-7,18,TRBD1,CASSGGPPPGQGNYEQYF,TGTGCCAGCAGCGGGGGCCCCCCACCGGGACAGGGGAACTACGAGCAGTACTTC
TRBV6-1,.,TRBJ1-5,22,TRBD1,CASSEEGATLLGPSYSNQPQHF,TGTGCCAGCAGTGAAGAGGGGGCCACCCTTTTGGGGCCCAGTTATAGCAATCAGCCCCAGCATTTT
TRBV11-2,.,TRBJ1-1,15,TRBD1,CASSPKGAEGTEAFF,TGTGCCAGCAGCCCAAAGGGGGCAGAGGGCACTGAAGCTTTCTTT
TRBV18,.,TRBJ1-3,15,.,CASSYKPPSGNTIYF,TGTGCCAGCTCATATAAGCCGCCCTCTGGAAACACCATATATTTT
TRBV4-2,few,TRBJ1-2,12,.,CASSRSGYGYTF,TGTGCCAGCAGCCGAAGCGGCTATGGCTACACCTTC
TRBV27,.,TRBJ1-5,14,TRBD1,CASSRGQYGQPQHF,TGTGCCAGCAGCCGGGGACAGTACGGTCAGCCCCAGCATTTT
TRBV18,.,TRBJ1-2,20,TRBD1,CASSPPVFSRDRGTNYGYTF,TGTGCCAGCTCACCACCCGTTTTTAGCCGGGACAGAGGTACTAACTATGGCTACACCTTC
TRBV11-2,.,TRBJ1-3,16,.,CASSGGRPVSGNTIYF,TGTGCCAGCAGCGGAGGCCGGCCGGTCTCTGGAAACACCATATATTTT
TRBV5-4,once,TRBJ2-1,17,.,CASSLPVPSRSYNEQFF,TGTGCCAGCAGCTTGCCGGTACCCTCCCGCTCCTACAATGAGCAGTTCTTC
TRBV5-5,.,TRBJ2-7,16,TRBD1,CASSRPTGVKSYEQYF,TGTGCCAGCAGCCGGCCGACAGGGGTAAAATCCTACGAGCAGTACTTC
TRBV7-2,.,TRBJ2-5,17,TRBD2,CASSLEGWGGGAETQYF,TGTGCCAGCAGCTTAGAGGGCTGGGGCGGGGGTGCGGAGACCCAGTACTTC
TRBV28,.,TRBJ2-3,16,.,CASRPKVGGGTDTQYF,TGTGCCAGCAGGCCCAAGGTAGGGGGAGGCACAGATACGCAGTATTTT
TRBV5-4,.,TRBJ2-5,16,TRBD2,CASSWTLAGEQETQYF,TGTGCCAGCAGCTGGACGTTAGCGGGAGAGCAAGAGACCCAGTACTTC
TRBV5-1,.,TRBJ2-2,14,.,CASSFSANTGELFF,TGCGCCAGCAGCTTCTCAGCGAACACCGGGGAGCTATTTTTT
TRBV5-8,.,TRBJ1-2,12,.,CASRAQNYGYTF,TGTGCCAGCAGGGCACAGAACTATGGCTACACCTTC
TRBV27,.,TRBJ2-3,20,TRBD2,CASRISGLGTSGTPTDTQYF,TGTGCCAGCAGAATATCGGGGTTGGGGACTAGCGGGACCCCCACAGATACGCAGTATTTT
TRBV5-4,.,TRBJ2-7,17,.,CASSSSPRGAGSYEQYF,TGTGCCAGCAGCTCAAGCCCCAGGGGGGCTGGGTCCTACGAGCAGTACTTC
TRBV7-2,.,TRBJ2-1,15,TRBD2,CASSSTLLAGGQSFF,TGTGCCAGCAGCTCGACCCTTCTAGCGGGGGGGCAATCGTTCTTC
TRBV19,.,TRBJ1-1,17,TRBD1,CASSIGGTAPVDTEAFF,TGTGCCAGTAGTATAGGGGGGACAGCCCCTGTGGACACTGAAGCTTTCTTT
TRBV7-2,.,TRBJ2-1,17,TRBD1,CASSPTWTGEDYNEQFF,TGTGCCAGCAGCCCGACGTGGACAGGGGAAGATTACAATGAGCAGTTCTTC
TRBV5-6,.,TRBJ1-5,15,.,CASSLERAGRMREEF,TGTGCCAGCAGCTTGGAGAGGGCCGGCAGAATGAGGGAAGAGTTT
TRBV28,.,TRBJ1-5,14,.,CASTVRKGFQPQHF,TGTGCCAGCACCGTCCGAAAGGGGTTCCAGCCCCAGCATTTT
TRBV28,.,TRBJ1-5,16,TRBD1,CASRDRGPPLDQPQHF,TGTGCCAGCAGGGACAGGGGCCCTCCTTTGGATCAGCCCCAGCATTTT
TRBV5-6,.,TRBJ2-5,13,.,CASSVRGRGTQYF,TGTGCCAGCAGCGTGCGGGGGCGCGGGACCCAGTACTTC
TRBV6-7,.,TRBJ2-5,16,TRBD2,CASTAGLAGGRETQYF,TGTGCCAGCACCGCGGGACTAGCGGGGGGGCGAGAGACCCAGTACTTC